The clone carrying this T cell receptor (beta chain) was counted ten times or more. MiXCR was run by TCRdb on the RT-PCR reads, yielding one entry per CDR3 protein. Altogether approximately 170,000 distinct CDR3 sequences are present, around 12% being singletons, with the ten largest covering about 29%. Germline assignment: CDR1 SEHNR and CDR2 FQNEAQ (reference sequence). CDR3 size: 16 residues. The ends lost 1 base at V and 2 bases at J; junction bases unmatched: 8. The data derive from a study of response to subunit inactivated influenza vaccine. This same sample was also part of a study on T cells expressing NK-cell markers. That work contributes: 5'RACE template switching built TCR beta cDNA with unique molecular identifiers.

The rearrangement links TRBV7-9 to TRBJ2-7; the match to TRBD1 covers 7 bases. The receptor's source is a man aged 50 to 59 who received an inactivated influenza vaccine. The sample in question was CD8+ T cells sorted from PBMCs, obtained less than 13 days after vaccination. The CDR3, as DNA: TGTGCCAGCAGCTTAGGCAGAGGGACAGCGGCCTACGAGCAGTACTTC. Its translation: CASSLGRGTAAYEQYF. The full variable domain, its missing parts supplied by reference TRBV7-9 and TRBJ2-7, is DTGVSQNPRHKITKRGQNVTFRCDPISEHNRLYWYRQTLGQGPEFLTYFQNEAQLEKSRLLSDRFSAERPKGSFSTLEIQRTEQGDSAMYLCASSLGRGTAAYEQYFGPGTRLTVT.